The clone carrying this T cell receptor beta chain appeared a few times. The antigen is not known. The record originates from a study of cytotoxic CD8 clonotypes in ibrutinib-treated CLL. Turning to the study itself: Enrolment comprised approximately 10 relapsed/refractory and some 15 treatment-naive patients; roughly 18 were IGHV unmutated. Study outcomes and limitations: Public clonotypes showed up rarely, and on treatment they shrank or held steady. Samples from sustained-remission and progressing patients were taken at different times. Baseline clonality, higher than in age-matched healthy donors, tracked circulating CD8+ T-cell counts.

The protocol was immunoSEQ multiplex PCR, while the TCRdb copy is restricted to in-frame clones and leaves out a portion. The sample yields hundreds of thousands of clones, over 60% seen once. V trimming: 7 bases; J trimming: 7 bases; junction bases outside the gene matches: 15. The length of the CDR3 is 15 residues. The V gene's germline CDR1 is SQVTM and CDR2 ANQGSEA. The clonotype originates from a human donor with chronic lymphocytic leukemia. The chain combines TRBV29-1 with TRBJ2-5, with 10 bases aligning to TRBD1. Specimen: PBMCs, collected after 36 months of ibrutinib treatment. The CDR3 coding sequence is TGCAGCGCTCCGGGACAGGGGCTCCCCGGGGGGACCCAGTACTTC. Residues: CSAPGQGLPGGTQYF.